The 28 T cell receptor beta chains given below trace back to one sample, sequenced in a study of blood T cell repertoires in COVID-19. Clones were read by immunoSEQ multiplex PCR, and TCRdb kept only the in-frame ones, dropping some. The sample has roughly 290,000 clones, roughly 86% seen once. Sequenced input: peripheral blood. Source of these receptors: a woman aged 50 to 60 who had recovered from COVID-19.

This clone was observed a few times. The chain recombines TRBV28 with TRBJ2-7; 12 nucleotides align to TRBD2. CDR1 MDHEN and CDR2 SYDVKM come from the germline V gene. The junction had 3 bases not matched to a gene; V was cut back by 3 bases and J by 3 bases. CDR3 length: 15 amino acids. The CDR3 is CASSFGTSGFYEQYF. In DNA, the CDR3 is TGTGCCAGCAGTTTCGGGACTAGCGGGTTCTACGAGCAGTACTTC.

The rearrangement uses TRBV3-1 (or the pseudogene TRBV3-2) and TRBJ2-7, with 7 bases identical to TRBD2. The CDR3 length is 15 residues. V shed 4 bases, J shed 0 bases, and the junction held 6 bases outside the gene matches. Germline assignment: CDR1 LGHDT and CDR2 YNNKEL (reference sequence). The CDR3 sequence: CASSLREGSSYEQYF. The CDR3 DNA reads TGTGCCAGCAGCCTGAGGGAGGGGAGCTCCTACGAGCAGTACTTC.

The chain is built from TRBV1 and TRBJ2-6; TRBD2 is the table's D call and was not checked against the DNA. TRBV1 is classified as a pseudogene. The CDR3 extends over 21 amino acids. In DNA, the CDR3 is TGCACCAGCAGCCAAGAGTACACTAGCGTCGAAGACAGCTCTGGGGCCAACGTCCTGACTTTC. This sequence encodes CTSSQEYTSVEDSSGANVLTF.

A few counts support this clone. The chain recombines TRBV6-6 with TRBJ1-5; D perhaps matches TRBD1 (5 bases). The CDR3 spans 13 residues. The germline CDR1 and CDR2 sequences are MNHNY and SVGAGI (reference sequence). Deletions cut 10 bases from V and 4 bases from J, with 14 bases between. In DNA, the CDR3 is TGTGCCACCGCGACAGAGCCGAATCAGCCCCAGCATTTT. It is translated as CATATEPNQPQHF.

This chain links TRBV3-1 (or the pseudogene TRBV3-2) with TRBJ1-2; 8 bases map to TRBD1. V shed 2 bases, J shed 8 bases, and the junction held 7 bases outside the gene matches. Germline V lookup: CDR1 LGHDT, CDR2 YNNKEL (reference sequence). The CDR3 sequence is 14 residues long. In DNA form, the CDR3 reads TGTGCCAGCAGCCAAAAGGACAGGGATGGCGGCTACACCTTC. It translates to CASSQKDRDGGYTF.

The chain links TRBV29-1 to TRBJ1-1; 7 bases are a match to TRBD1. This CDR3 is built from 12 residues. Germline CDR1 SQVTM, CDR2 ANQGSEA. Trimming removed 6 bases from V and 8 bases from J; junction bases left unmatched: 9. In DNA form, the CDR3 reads TGCAGCGTGGCTAGACAGGGAGGCGAAGCTTTCTTT. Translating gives CSVARQGGEAFF.

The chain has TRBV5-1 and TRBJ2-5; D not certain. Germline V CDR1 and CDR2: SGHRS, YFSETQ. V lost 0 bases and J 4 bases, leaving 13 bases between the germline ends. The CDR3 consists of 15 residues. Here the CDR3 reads CASSLAVSPGETQYF. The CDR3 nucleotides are TGCGCCAGCAGCTTGGCAGTCTCGCCGGGAGAGACCCAGTACTTC.

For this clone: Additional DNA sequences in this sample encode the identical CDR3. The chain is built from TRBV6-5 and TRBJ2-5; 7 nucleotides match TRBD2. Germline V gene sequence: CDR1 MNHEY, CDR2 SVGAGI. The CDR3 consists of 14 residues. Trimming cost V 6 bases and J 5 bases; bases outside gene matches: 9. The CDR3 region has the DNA TGTGCCAGCAGACTAGCCGGGGGAGGGGAGACCCAGTACTTC. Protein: CASRLAGGGETQYF.

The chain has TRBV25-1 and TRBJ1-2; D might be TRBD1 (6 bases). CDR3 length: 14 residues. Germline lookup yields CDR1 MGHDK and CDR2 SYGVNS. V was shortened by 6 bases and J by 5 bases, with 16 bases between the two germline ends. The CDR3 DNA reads TGTGCCAGCAGCCGGGACAATCCTTTGTATGGCTACACCTTC. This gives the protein CASSRDNPLYGYTF.

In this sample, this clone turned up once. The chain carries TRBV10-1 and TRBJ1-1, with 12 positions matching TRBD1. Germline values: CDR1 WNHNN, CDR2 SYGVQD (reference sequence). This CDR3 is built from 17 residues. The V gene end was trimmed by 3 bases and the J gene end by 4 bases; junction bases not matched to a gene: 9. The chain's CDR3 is CASSETGTGGIGTEAFF. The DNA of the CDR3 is TGCGCCAGCAGTGAAACCGGGACAGGGGGCATCGGCACTGAAGCTTTCTTT.

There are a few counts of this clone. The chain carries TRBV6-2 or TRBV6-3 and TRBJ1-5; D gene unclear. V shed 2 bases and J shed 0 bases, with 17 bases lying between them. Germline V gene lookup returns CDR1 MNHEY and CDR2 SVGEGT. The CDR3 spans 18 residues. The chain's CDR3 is CASSYVPGSRYSNQPQHF. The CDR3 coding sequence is TGTGCCAGCAGTTACGTTCCAGGCAGCCGGTATAGCAATCAGCCCCAGCATTTT.

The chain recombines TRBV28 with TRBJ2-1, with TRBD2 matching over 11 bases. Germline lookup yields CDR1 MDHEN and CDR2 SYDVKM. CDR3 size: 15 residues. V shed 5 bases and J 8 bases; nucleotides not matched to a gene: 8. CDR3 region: CASSTVAGGVYEQFF. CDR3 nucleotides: TGTGCCAGCAGTACAGTAGCGGGAGGGGTGTATGAGCAGTTCTTC.

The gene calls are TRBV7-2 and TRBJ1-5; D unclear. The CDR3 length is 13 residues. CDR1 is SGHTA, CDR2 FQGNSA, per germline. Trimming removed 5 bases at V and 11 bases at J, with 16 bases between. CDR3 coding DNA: TGTGCCAGCAGCGCAAGTCCGGGGTCGGCCCAGCATTTT. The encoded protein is CASSASPGSAQHF.

The CDR3, as DNA: TGTGCCAGCAGTCTCCAACAGGGGTGGGGCTACACCTTC. Protein: CASSLQQGWGYTF. The rearrangement links TRBV28 to TRBJ1-2, with 7 bases that match TRBD1. V lost 5 bases to trimming and J lost 8 bases; unmatched junction nucleotides: 8. This CDR3 comprises 13 residues. From germline, CDR1 is MDHEN and CDR2 SYDVKM.

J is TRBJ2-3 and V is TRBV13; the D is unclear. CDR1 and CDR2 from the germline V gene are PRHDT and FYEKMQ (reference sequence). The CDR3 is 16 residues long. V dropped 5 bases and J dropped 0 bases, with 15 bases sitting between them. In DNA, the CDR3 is TGTGCCAGCAGCCCCTCCACCTGGCCTAGCACAGATACGCAGTATTTT. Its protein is CASSPSTWPSTDTQYF. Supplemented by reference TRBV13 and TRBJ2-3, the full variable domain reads AAGVIQSPRHLIKEKRETATLKCYPIPRHDTVYWYQQGPGQDPQFLISFYEKMQSDKGSIPDRFSAQQFSDYHSELNMSSLELGDSALYFCASSPSTWPSTDTQYFGPGTRLTVL.

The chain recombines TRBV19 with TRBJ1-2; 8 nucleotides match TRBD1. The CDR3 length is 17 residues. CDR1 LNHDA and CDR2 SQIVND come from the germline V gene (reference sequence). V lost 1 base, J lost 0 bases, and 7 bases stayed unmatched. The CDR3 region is CASSIVPRGPPNYGYTF. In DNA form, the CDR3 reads TGTGCCAGTAGTATAGTCCCCAGGGGGCCCCCTAACTATGGCTACACCTTC.

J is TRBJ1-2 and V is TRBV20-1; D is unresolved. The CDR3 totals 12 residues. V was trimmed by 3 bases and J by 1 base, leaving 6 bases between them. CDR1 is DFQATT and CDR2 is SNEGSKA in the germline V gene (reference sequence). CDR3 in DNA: TGCAGTGCTAGTGCAGATAACTATGGCTACACCTTC. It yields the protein CSASADNYGYTF.

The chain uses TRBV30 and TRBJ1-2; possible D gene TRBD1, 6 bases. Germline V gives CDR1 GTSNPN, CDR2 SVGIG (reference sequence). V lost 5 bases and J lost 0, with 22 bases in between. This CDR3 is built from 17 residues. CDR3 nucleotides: TGTGCCTGGCCGCAGACAGGTAAAATTCAAGCTAACTATGGCTACACCTTC. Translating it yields CAWPQTGKIQANYGYTF.

CDR3 nucleotide sequence: TGTGCCAGCAGCGTAGATTCGGCGGGAGCCTACAATGAGCAGTTCTTC. Translating it yields CASSVDSAGAYNEQFF. The rearrangement links TRBV9 to TRBJ2-1; TRBD2 agrees at 7 bases. Germline CDR1 SGDLS, CDR2 YYNGEE. V lost 0 bases, J lost 2 bases, and 5 bases stayed unmatched. The CDR3 covers 16 residues.

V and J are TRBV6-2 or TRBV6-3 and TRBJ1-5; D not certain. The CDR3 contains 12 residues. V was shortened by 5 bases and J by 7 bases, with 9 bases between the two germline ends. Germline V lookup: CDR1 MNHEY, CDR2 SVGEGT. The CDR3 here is CASSVRRQPQHF. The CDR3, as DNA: TGTGCCAGCAGTGTGCGTCGGCAGCCCCAGCATTTT.

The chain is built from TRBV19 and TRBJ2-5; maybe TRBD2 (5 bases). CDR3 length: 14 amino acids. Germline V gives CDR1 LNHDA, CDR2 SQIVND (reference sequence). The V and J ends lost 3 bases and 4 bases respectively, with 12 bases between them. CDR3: CASSMDSLIETQYF. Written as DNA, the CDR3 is TGTGCCAGTAGTATGGACTCATTGATAGAGACCCAGTACTTC.

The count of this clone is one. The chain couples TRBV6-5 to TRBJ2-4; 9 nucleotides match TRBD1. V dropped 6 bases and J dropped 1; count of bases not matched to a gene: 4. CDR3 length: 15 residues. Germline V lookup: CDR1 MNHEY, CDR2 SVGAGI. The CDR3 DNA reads TGTGCCAGCAGCCGGGACAGGGCGGCCAAAAACATTCAGTACTTC. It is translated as CASSRDRAAKNIQYF.

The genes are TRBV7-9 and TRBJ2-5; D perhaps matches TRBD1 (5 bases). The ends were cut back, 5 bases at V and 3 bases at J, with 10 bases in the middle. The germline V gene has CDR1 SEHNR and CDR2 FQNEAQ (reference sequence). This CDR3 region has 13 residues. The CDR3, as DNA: TGTGCCAGCAGCCCTCAGACAGAAGAGACCCAGTACTTC. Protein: CASSPQTEETQYF. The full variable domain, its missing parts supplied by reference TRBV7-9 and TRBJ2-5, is DTGVSQNPRHKITKRGQNVTFRCDPISEHNRLYWYRQTLGQGPEFLTYFQNEAQLEKSRLLSDRFSAERPKGSFSTLEIQRTEQGDSAMYLCASSPQTEETQYFGPGTRLLVL.

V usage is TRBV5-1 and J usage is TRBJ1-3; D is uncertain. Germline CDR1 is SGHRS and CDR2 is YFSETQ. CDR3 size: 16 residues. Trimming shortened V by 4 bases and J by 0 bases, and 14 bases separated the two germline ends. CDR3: CASSPLNIRSGNTIYF. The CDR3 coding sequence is TGCGCCAGCAGCCCCCTTAACATCCGCTCTGGAAACACCATATATTTT.

CDR3 loop: CTSSPTSGGYNEQFF. The CDR3 nucleotides are TGCACCAGCAGCCCTACTAGCGGGGGGTACAATGAGCAGTTCTTC. The V gene is TRBV1, the J gene TRBJ2-1; the table assigns TRBD2, which was not confirmed against the DNA. TRBV1 has pseudogene status. This CDR3 is built from 15 residues.

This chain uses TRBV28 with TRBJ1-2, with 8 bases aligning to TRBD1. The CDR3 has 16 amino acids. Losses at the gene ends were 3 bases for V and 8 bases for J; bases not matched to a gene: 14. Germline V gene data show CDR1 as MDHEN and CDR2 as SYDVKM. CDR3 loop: CASSLRGGRGRKGYTF. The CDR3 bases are TGTGCCAGCAGTTTGAGGGGAGGCAGGGGGCGAAAAGGCTACACCTTC.

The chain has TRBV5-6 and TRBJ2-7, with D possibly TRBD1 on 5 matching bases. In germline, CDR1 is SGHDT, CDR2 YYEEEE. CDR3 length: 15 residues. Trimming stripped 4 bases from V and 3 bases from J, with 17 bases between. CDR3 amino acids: CASSAKGILIYEQYF. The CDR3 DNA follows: TGTGCCAGCAGCGCCAAGGGGATACTCATCTACGAGCAGTACTTC.

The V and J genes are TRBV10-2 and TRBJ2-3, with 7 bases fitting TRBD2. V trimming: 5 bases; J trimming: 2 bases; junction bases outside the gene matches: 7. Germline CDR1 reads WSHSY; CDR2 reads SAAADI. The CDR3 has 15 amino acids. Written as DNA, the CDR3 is TGCGCCAGCAGTCGAGCGGGGACTAACACAGATACGCAGTATTTT. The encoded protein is CASSRAGTNTDTQYF.